Presented here are 2 T cell receptor beta chains from one specimen sequenced in a study of cytomegalovirus exposure and HLA in healthy donors. Use of 60 Vbeta and 13 Jbeta primers characterized the PCR. TCRdb's table, derived via immunoSEQ multiplex PCR, lists solely in-frame clones and lacks some. The data hold more than 80,000 clones, with about two thirds observed a single time. Specimen: PBMCs. These receptors were taken from a female donor in good health and CMV-seronegative.

CDR3 loop: CATLLGEQYF. CDR3 nucleotides: TGTGCCACACTTCTTGGCGAGCAGTACTTC. The chain joins TRBV6-1 to TRBJ2-7; D gene uncertain. Per the germline V gene, CDR1 is MNHNS and CDR2 is SASEGT. With 10 bases removed from V and 6 bases from J, the gap between germline ends came to 10 bases. The CDR3 is made up of 10 amino acids.

The CDR3 DNA reads as TGCGCCAGCAGCTTGGCCCAGGGGGGCCAAGAGACCCAGTACTTC. Its translation is CASSLAQGGQETQYF. The J gene is TRBJ2-5, the V gene TRBV5-1; D may be TRBD1 (7 bases). The CDR3 length is 15 residues. From germline, CDR1 is SGHRS and CDR2 YFSETQ. Trimming removed 0 bases from V and 1 base from J, with 10 bases in between.